Listed below are T cell receptor beta chains from one sample, sequenced in a study of OX40 agonist ivuxolimab in advanced cancers. Here immunoSEQ multiplex PCR was the method, and the copy in TCRdb shows in-frame clones only, minus some. Of around 47,000 clones detected, 75% to 85% appear once; the ten largest clones hold 4.2%. The source material was CD4+ or CD8+ T cells sorted from blood, sampled in a trial of the OX40 agonist ivuxolimab. All receptors come from an adult with an advanced solid tumor such as melanoma, head and neck, liver or kidney cancer. The conserved cysteine and the conserved F or W are not part of the CDR3 here. Only some rows state a clone size, as once, few, many or a class for expanded clones.

v_call,j_call,clone_size,cdr3_aa
TRBV5-6,TRBJ2-5,NA,ASSSSFGETQY
TRBV7-7,TRBJ2-5,NA,ASSLSPGLNQETQY
TRBV19,TRBJ2-2,NA,ATESRGRNTGELF
TRBV7-9,TRBJ2-2,NA,ASNQGAYGELF
TRBV4-3,TRBJ2-2,many,ASSQSRDLSTGELF
TRBV12-5,TRBJ1-5,many,ASGLVMARPQH
TRBV27,TRBJ1-5,NA,ASSFYGQPQH
TRBV4-2,TRBJ2-5,NA,ASSQDFIPGATQY
TRBV4-1,TRBJ1-1,NA,ASSRQGVNTEAF
TRBV6-5,TRBJ2-2,once,ASSERGAGELF
TRBV7-9,TRBJ1-1,few,ASSSASTDTEAF
TRBV28,TRBJ2-7,NA,ASTIRGTGFSEQY
TRBV19,TRBJ1-2,few,ASSPTGVAYGYT
TRBV7-2,TRBJ2-5,few,ASSSRTSGSETQY
TRBV11-3,TRBJ2-3,NA,ASSPRQGATDTQY
TRBV5-1,TRBJ1-6,NA,ASSLVPGQSPLH
TRBV6-5,TRBJ1-1,NA,ASSGQGNTEAF
TRBV7-3,TRBJ2-3,NA,ASSLASGVDTQY
TRBV19,TRBJ2-1,few,ASSIQRGAYNEQF
TRBV11-2,TRBJ2-2,few,ASSLVEGELF
TRBV5-4,TRBJ1-2,NA,ASSSYDREGYT
TRBV5-5,TRBJ2-2,NA,ASSLVSGVTGELF
TRBV19,TRBJ1-1,NA,ASRAQVEAF
TRBV11-3,TRBJ2-1,NA,ASSPFGPGGPGEQF
TRBV2,TRBJ2-7,once,ASSPSLPYEQY
TRBV6-4,TRBJ2-2,NA,ASRQGEDTGELF
TRBV5-1,TRBJ1-1,NA,ASSSDGFNTEAF
TRBV5-1,TRBJ2-5,NA,ASSPNGAYQETQY
TRBV12-5,TRBJ2-3,NA,ASGLRDTQY
TRBV5-1,NA,few,ASSQDRDHYEQY
TRBV19,TRBJ1-3,NA,ASSSLSLTRSGNTIY
TRBV7-9,TRBJ2-3,NA,ASSLTGTYTDTQY
TRBV27,TRBJ1-2,NA,ASSLLGGGYT
TRBV5-6,TRBJ2-3,NA,ASSSTSGGFTDTQY
TRBV6-5,TRBJ2-7,NA,ASSSRTGSSYEQY
TRBV25-1,TRBJ1-1,once,ASSEEFGRSTEAF
TRBV19,TRBJ1-1,NA,ASSMPPHSEAF
TRBV2,TRBJ1-4,once,ASIRSWAQGIGEKLF
TRBV11-1,TRBJ2-5,NA,ASSQNPRETQY
TRBV25-1,TRBJ2-6,NA,ASSFQGTGANVLT
TRBV4-1,TRBJ2-5,NA,ASSPSPNSGPPRVAQY
TRBV28,TRBJ1-4,NA,ASKDRSTNEKLF
TRBV30,TRBJ1-5,few,AWSAKGSISNQPQH
TRBV7-2,TRBJ1-5,NA,ASSLEGRSMGNQPQH
TRBV7-2,TRBJ1-2,NA,ASSLESGVFGYT
TRBV5-1,TRBJ2-1,NA,ASNAGQRDEQF
TRBV4-1,TRBJ2-5,NA,ASSQGGLVETQY
TRBV9,TRBJ2-2,NA,ASSFAGLGELF
TRBV14,TRBJ1-4,NA,ASSGIKGRGPNEKLF
TRBV4-2,TRBJ2-5,NA,ASSQNQETQY
TRBV6-1,TRBJ1-4,NA,ASSEGAANEKLF
TRBV18,TRBJ1-4,few,ASSKLSTNEKLF